The 15 T cell receptor beta chains given below trace back to one sample, sequenced in a study of cytomegalovirus exposure and HLA in healthy donors. Sequencing used immunoSEQ multiplex PCR; TCRdb keeps in-frame clones, though not all of them. This sample carries 150,000 to 200,000 clones, more than 70% of them seen once, and the ten largest clones take roughly 1.5%. Sequenced sample: PBMCs. These receptors all come from a woman between 18 and 29 years old in good health and CMV-seronegative.

This clone has a handful of counts. This chain connects TRBV11-3 to TRBJ2-7; 11 bases map to TRBD1. With V trimmed by 3 bases and J by 2 bases, 0 bases remained unmatched. This CDR3 has 14 residues. Germline assignment: CDR1 SGHNT and CDR2 YENEEA. The CDR3 sequence: CASSLGQGAYEQYF. CDR3 DNA: TGTGCCAGCAGCTTGGGACAGGGGGCCTACGAGCAGTACTTC.

The V call is TRBV2, the J call TRBJ1-1; 9 bases agree with TRBD1. The CDR3 loop spans 14 amino acids. J was trimmed by 3 bases and V by 4 bases; bases with no gene match: 3. The germline V gene encodes CDR1 SNHLY and CDR2 FYNNEI. CDR3 loop: CASSGGTGYTEAFF. Written as DNA, the CDR3 is TGTGCCAGCAGTGGTGGGACAGGGTACACTGAAGCTTTCTTT.

The gene calls are TRBV9 and TRBJ1-4; D gene unclear. The germline CDR1 and CDR2 sequences are SGDLS and YYNGEE. The V end was cut by 0 bases, the J end by 7 bases, with 7 bases between. CDR3 length: 13 amino acids. Here the CDR3 reads CASSVGPSEKLFF. The CDR3 nucleotides read TGTGCCAGCAGCGTAGGCCCGAGTGAAAAACTGTTTTTT.

This clone was observed a single time. V is TRBV6-5 and J is TRBJ1-1, with D hard to call. The germline CDR1 and CDR2 sequences are MNHEY and SVGAGI. V was shortened by 1 base and J by 1 base, with 4 bases between the two germline ends. The CDR3 totals 13 residues. CDR3: CASSYLSNTEAFF. CDR3 nucleotides: TGTGCCAGCAGTTACTTATCGAACACTGAAGCTTTCTTT.

V usage is TRBV7-3 and J usage is TRBJ1-1; D unresolved. Germline V gene sequence: CDR1 SGHTA, CDR2 FQGTGA. The CDR3 consists of 15 residues. Trimming took off 7 bases at V and 0 bases at J, with 15 bases between the two ends. In nucleotides, the CDR3 is TGTGCCAGCACCCTGGAGGGAGGGTTGAACACTGAAGCTTTCTTT. Protein product: CASTLEGGLNTEAFF.

The chain recombines TRBV19 with TRBJ1-1; TRBD1 might be the D (6 bases). The CDR3 sequence is 15 residues long. The germline V gene encodes CDR1 LNHDA and CDR2 SQIVND (reference sequence). V shed 1 base and J shed 3 bases, with 12 bases lying between them. CDR3 loop: CASSIGAGADTEAFF. The CDR3 DNA sequence: TGTGCCAGTAGTATAGGGGCAGGGGCCGACACTGAAGCTTTCTTT.

V is TRBV4-1 and J is TRBJ2-4; 7 bases align to TRBD1. CDR1 MGHRA and CDR2 YSYEKL come from the germline V gene. V dropped 1 base and J dropped 4; count of bases not matched to a gene: 4. The CDR3 has 15 residues. Here the CDR3 DNA reads TGCGCCAGCAGCCAAGCCCGGGACAGTAAAAACATTCAGTACTTC. Its translation is CASSQARDSKNIQYF.

The chain carries TRBV27 and TRBJ2-7; a possible D gene is TRBD2 (6 bases). This CDR3 has 14 residues. Trimming left V 2 bases short and J 4 bases short, with 12 bases between. The germline CDR1 and CDR2 sequences are MNHEY and SMNVEV (reference sequence). The CDR3 DNA follows: TGTGCCAGCAGTTTAAGGGGAGGCAGGTACGAGCAGTACTTC. It encodes CASSLRGGRYEQYF.

The CDR3 is CASSLWRGGTDTQYF. CDR3 in DNA: TGCGCCAGCAGCTTGTGGCGGGGGGGCACAGATACGCAGTATTTT. The J gene is TRBJ2-3, the V gene TRBV5-1; 8 nucleotides line up with TRBD2. Germline trimming cut 1 base from V and 1 base from J; bases unmatched to any gene: 2. The CDR3 is made up of 15 amino acids. Germline-derived CDR1 and CDR2 are SGHRS and YFSETQ.

V is TRBV29-1 and J is TRBJ2-7, with a possible D match to TRBD1 (5 bases). CDR1 and CDR2 (germline): SQVTM, ANQGSEA. There are 12 residues in the CDR3. V shed 7 bases and J shed 6 bases, with 16 bases lying between them. DNA of the CDR3: TGCAGCGCAGAGACAGACATCGGCGAGCAGTACTTC. It is translated as CSAETDIGEQYF.

J is TRBJ2-7 and V is TRBV29-1; D is perhaps TRBD2 (6 bases). In germline, CDR1 is SQVTM, CDR2 ANQGSEA. The V gene lost 3 bases and the J gene lost 2 bases, with 11 bases spanning the gap. This CDR3 comprises 13 residues. The CDR3 coding sequence is TGCAGCGTTGATACGGAGGGCCCCTACGAGCAGTACTTC. Translating it yields CSVDTEGPYEQYF.

V gene TRBV7-9 combines with J gene TRBJ2-3, with D possibly TRBD2 on 6 matching bases. The ends were cut back, 1 base at V and 1 base at J, with 21 bases in the middle. Looked up from germline, CDR1 is SEHNR and CDR2 is FQNEAQ (reference sequence). The CDR3 is 19 amino acids. The CDR3 nucleotides read TGTGCCAGCAGCTTAGGAGGAGCGGGTTCGAGATCGGGCACAGATACGCAGTATTTT. Protein: CASSLGGAGSRSGTDTQYF.

The rearrangement uses TRBV7-9 and TRBJ2-2; TRBD1 might be the D (6 bases). This CDR3 region has 17 residues. Germline loops: CDR1 SEHNR, CDR2 FQNEAQ (reference sequence). V lost 2 bases and J 2 bases, leaving 15 bases between the germline ends. The CDR3 region is CASSLPPGHGNTGELFF. Written as DNA, the CDR3 is TGTGCCAGCAGCTTACCGCCGGGACACGGCAACACCGGGGAGCTGTTTTTT.

For the CDR3, the DNA is TGCGCCAGCAGCTTGGATACGGGTTACACTGAAGCTTTCTTT. It translates to CASSLDTGYTEAFF. The V and J genes are TRBV5-1 and TRBJ1-1; D ambiguous. This CDR3 is built from 14 residues. The germline CDR1 and CDR2 sequences are SGHRS and YFSETQ. Trimming took off 0 bases at V and 3 bases at J, with 9 bases between the two ends.

V is TRBV7-2 and J is TRBJ2-7; D may be TRBD2 (5 bases). The ends were cut back, 5 bases at V and 3 bases at J, with 17 bases in the middle. The CDR3 is 15 amino acids. Per germline, CDR1 SGHTA and CDR2 FQGNSA. The CDR3 region has the DNA TGTGCCAGCAGCCGACCTAACCGAGGGAACTACGAGCAGTACTTC. This translates into CASSRPNRGNYEQYF.